This TCR beta chain was observed in a study of beta chain features in type 1 diabetes. Study details: Sorted cell examination encompassed about 110,000,000 cells across all samples. Study-wide findings and caveats: Among patients, naive, central memory and Treg TCRB repertoires appeared more similar than among healthy donors.

Reverse transcription of all isolated RNA meant that expressed TCRB transcripts were sequenced. Profiling relied on immunoSEQ multiplex PCR, and the TCRdb table lists in-frame clones only, not all of them. In the table there are 620,000 or so clones, 15% to 19% of which are singletons. The collection from each donor was one heparinised blood draw averaging around 0.11 L. This clone was seen a handful of times. Its target is not known. The specimen sequenced was naive CD4+ T cells from blood. The sequence came from a young man in good health.

Here the CDR3 reads CASSLEVVKETQYF. Written as DNA, the CDR3 is TGTGCCAGCAGCTTAGAGGTGGTTAAAGAGACCCAGTACTTC. The V and J genes are TRBV11-1 and TRBJ2-5; D call uncertain. The V gene's germline CDR1 is SGHAT and CDR2 FQDESV (reference sequence). The CDR3 sequence is 14 residues long. Trimming took off 1 base at V and 3 bases at J, with 9 bases between the two ends.